One sample yielded the 24 T cell receptor beta chains listed below, sequenced in a study of T cell changes during pregnancy in multiple sclerosis. Method: immunoSEQ multiplex PCR; TCRdb's copy keeps in-frame clones and lacks some. The profile shows about 80,000 clones, roughly 94% of them singletons. Sequencing was performed on peripheral blood, taken before pregnancy. The receptor set was obtained from a female donor with multiple sclerosis, enrolled in a pregnancy study.

The chain recombines TRBV11-2 with TRBJ1-1; 11 bases are a match to TRBD1. CDR3 length: 14 amino acids. Looked up from germline, CDR1 is SGHAT and CDR2 is FQNNGV. V shed 4 bases, J shed 5 bases, and the junction held 3 bases outside the gene matches. CDR3 amino acids: CASSWTGGSTEAFF. The CDR3 nucleotides read TGTGCCAGCAGCTGGACAGGGGGCTCTACTGAAGCTTTCTTT.

The genes are TRBV5-1 and TRBJ2-3; TRBD2 is a possible D gene (6 bases). The germline V gene encodes CDR1 SGHRS and CDR2 YFSETQ. V was cut by 3 bases and J by 4 bases, with 9 bases left in between. The CDR3 consists of 13 residues. The CDR3 DNA is TGCGCCAGCAGCTCGGGGGTGTCAGATACGCAGTATTTT. Translating it yields CASSSGVSDTQYF.

CDR3 region: CASKRALAGADEQYF. The CDR3 region has the DNA TGTGCCAGCAAAAGGGCGCTAGCGGGAGCGGACGAGCAGTACTTC. The chain combines TRBV2 with TRBJ2-7; 10 positions agree with TRBD2. The V and J ends lost 7 bases and 5 bases, in that order; junction bases with no gene match: 11. The V gene's germline CDR1 is SNHLY and CDR2 FYNNEI. The CDR3 length is 15 residues.

V is TRBV19 and J is TRBJ2-5; 7 nucleotides agree with TRBD1. From germline, CDR1 is LNHDA and CDR2 SQIVND (reference sequence). With 5 bases clipped from V and 1 base from J, the junction kept 7 bases outside the gene matches. The CDR3 sequence is 15 residues long. DNA for the CDR3: TGTGCCAGTAGTTCCCTGAGACAGGGCCAAGAGACCCAGTACTTC. Its protein is CASSSLRQGQETQYF.

This chain uses TRBV29-1 with TRBJ2-5; possibly TRBD2 for D (5 bases). Deletions cut 0 bases from V and 1 base from J, with 12 bases between. In germline, CDR1 is SQVTM, CDR2 ANQGSEA. The CDR3 contains 15 residues. The CDR3 sequence: CSVEDTQRTQETQYF. In DNA, the CDR3 is TGCAGCGTTGAAGATACTCAGCGGACCCAAGAGACCCAGTACTTC.

The chain links TRBV18 to TRBJ1-5; TRBD1 agrees at 8 bases. There are 16 residues in the CDR3. The V gene's germline CDR1 is KGHSH and CDR2 LQKENI. Losses at the gene ends were 6 bases for V and 2 bases for J; bases not matched to a gene: 9. CDR3 sequence: CASSHRGGTGNQPQHF. CDR3 sequence (DNA): TGTGCCAGCTCCCACAGGGGGGGCACGGGCAATCAGCCCCAGCATTTT.

The rearrangement uses TRBV11-2 and TRBJ1-1, with 7 bases matching TRBD1. Germline V gene data show CDR1 as SGHAT and CDR2 as FQNNGV. V dropped 2 bases and J dropped 0; count of bases not matched to a gene: 3. The CDR3 covers 15 residues. The CDR3: CASSLMGQMNTEAFF. The DNA of the CDR3 is TGTGCCAGCAGCTTAATGGGACAGATGAACACTGAAGCTTTCTTT. Full variable domain (missing parts from reference TRBV11-2 and TRBJ1-1): EAGVAQSPRYKIIEKRQSVAFWCNPISGHATLYWYQQILGQGPKLLIQFQNNGVVDDSQLPKDRFSAERLKGVDSTLKIQPAKLEDSAVYLCASSLMGQMNTEAFFGQGTRLTVV.

Only one count was recorded for this clone. The genes are TRBV6-5 and TRBJ2-4, with a weak D call TRBD1 (6 bases). The CDR3 spans 15 residues. V dropped 3 bases and J dropped 0 bases, with 9 bases sitting between them. Germline V gene sequence: CDR1 MNHEY, CDR2 SVGAGI. CDR3 bases: TGTGCCAGCAGTTATCAAGGGGGAGCCAAAAACATTCAGTACTTC. Amino acid sequence: CASSYQGGAKNIQYF.

The CDR3 is CASGQSTDTQYF. CDR3 in DNA: TGTGCCAGCGGGCAGAGCACAGATACGCAGTATTTT. The chain has TRBV5-6 and TRBJ2-3, with D hard to call. V was trimmed by 7 bases and J by 0 bases, leaving 6 bases between them. This CDR3 spans 12 amino acids. Germline values: CDR1 SGHDT, CDR2 YYEEEE.

V usage is TRBV5-8 and J usage is TRBJ2-1; tentatively, D is TRBD1 (6 bases). From germline, CDR1 is SGHTS and CDR2 YDEGEE. The CDR3 sequence is 16 residues long. V was trimmed by 4 bases and J by 5 bases, leaving 19 bases between them. DNA of the CDR3: TGTGCCAGCAGCCTTCCAGTGGGGGCGCAGGACAATGAGCAGTTCTTC. Residues: CASSLPVGAQDNEQFF. The whole variable domain, remainder taken from reference TRBV5-8 and TRBJ2-1, is EAGVTQSPTHLIKTRGQQATLRCSPISGHTSVYWYQQALGLGLQFLLWYDEGEERNRGNFPPRFSGRQFPNYSSELNVNALELEDSALYLCASSLPVGAQDNEQFFGPGTRLTVL.

The gene calls are TRBV9 and TRBJ2-5; TRBD2 matches 8 bases. Germline V gives CDR1 SGDLS, CDR2 YYNGEE. V shed 0 bases, J shed 2 bases, and the junction held 6 bases outside the gene matches. CDR3 length: 16 amino acids. DNA of the CDR3: TGTGCCAGCAGCGTAGACGCGGGAGGACCTCAAGAGACCCAGTACTTC. Amino acid sequence: CASSVDAGGPQETQYF.

This sequence joins TRBV9 and TRBJ2-1, with 8 positions matching TRBD1. The CDR3 is made up of 15 amino acids. The germline CDR1 and CDR2 sequences are SGDLS and YYNGEE. Trimming cost V 0 bases and J 8 bases; bases outside gene matches: 7. DNA for the CDR3: TGTGCCAGCAGCGTAGCGGGCAGGGGGCTCGATGAGCAGTTCTTC. Its translation: CASSVAGRGLDEQFF.

The genes are TRBV5-1 and TRBJ2-7; D is unclear. This CDR3 is 12 amino acids long. Trimming took off 4 bases at V and 0 bases at J, with 5 bases between the two ends. Germline CDR1 reads SGHRS; CDR2 reads YFSETQ. This CDR3 is CASSPGSYEQYF. DNA of the CDR3: TGCGCCAGCAGCCCCGGCTCCTACGAGCAGTACTTC.

The rearrangement uses TRBV5-1 and TRBJ2-2, with D perhaps matching TRBD2 (5 bases). Trimming removed 4 bases from V and 3 bases from J, with 10 bases in between. Germline V lookup: CDR1 SGHRS, CDR2 YFSETQ. This CDR3 has 14 residues. The chain's CDR3 is CASSSGRDTGELFF. CDR3 sequence (DNA): TGCGCCAGCAGCAGCGGACGGGACACCGGGGAGCTGTTTTTT.

In nucleotides, the CDR3 is TGTGCCAGCTCACGAACGGGACAGGGGGCCTCTAACTATGGCTACACCTTC. Residues: CASSRTGQGASNYGYTF. The chain carries TRBV18 and TRBJ1-2, with TRBD1 matching over 12 bases. V dropped 4 bases and J dropped 0; count of bases not matched to a gene: 6. The length of the CDR3 is 17 residues. CDR1 is KGHSH and CDR2 is LQKENI in the germline V gene. The variable domain in full, completed from reference TRBV18 and TRBJ1-2, reads NAGVMQNPRHLVRRRGQEARLRCSPMKGHSHVYWYRQLPEEGLKFMVYLQKENIIDESGMPKERFSAEFPKEGPSILRIQQVVRGDSAAYFCASSRTGQGASNYGYTFGSGTRLTVV.

The chain is built from TRBV30 and TRBJ1-5, with D possibly matching TRBD1 (6 bases). Per the germline V gene, CDR1 is GTSNPN and CDR2 is SVGIG (reference sequence). The CDR3 length is 13 residues. The V and J ends lost 2 bases and 3 bases respectively, with 8 bases between them. In nucleotides, the CDR3 is TGTGCCTGGAGTCCAGGGGACAATCAGCCCCAGCATTTT. This gives the protein CAWSPGDNQPQHF.

J is TRBJ1-4 and V is TRBV5-6; 9 bases agree with TRBD1. The J segment lost 3 bases and the V segment lost 2 bases, leaving 5 bases of the junction unmatched. Germline V gene lookup returns CDR1 SGHDT and CDR2 YYEEEE. This CDR3 has 16 amino acids. This CDR3 reads CASSFNRGRANEKLFF. The DNA for the CDR3 is TGTGCCAGCAGCTTCAACAGGGGGCGAGCTAATGAAAAACTGTTTTTT.

J is TRBJ2-7 and V is TRBV5-1; 9 bases align to TRBD1. Germline trimming cut 3 bases from V and 3 bases from J; bases unmatched to any gene: 7. Germline V gives CDR1 SGHRS, CDR2 YFSETQ. The CDR3 is made up of 15 amino acids. The CDR3 nucleotides are TGCGCCAGCAGCTGGGGGACAGGGATACACTACGAGCAGTACTTC. It yields the protein CASSWGTGIHYEQYF.

The chain carries TRBV9 and TRBJ1-4, with TRBD1 identical over 7 bases. This CDR3 has 15 amino acids. Unmatched junction bases numbered 7, after V lost 0 bases and J lost 8 bases. Germline CDR1 and CDR2: SGDLS and YYNGEE. This CDR3 reads CASSVGDSHSEKLFF. As DNA, the CDR3 is TGTGCCAGCAGCGTAGGGGACAGCCACAGCGAAAAACTGTTTTTT.

The chain links TRBV4-3 to TRBJ2-1; 8 positions match TRBD2. V gave up 6 bases and J gave up 15 bases; unmatched junction bases: 13. The CDR3 runs 13 residues. Germline V gene data show CDR1 as LGHNA and CDR2 as YSLEER. In DNA, the CDR3 is TGCGCCAGCAGGTCAAATACGGGAGGGCCGACGTTCTTC. As protein: CASRSNTGGPTFF.

This clone was recorded once. The V and J genes are TRBV19 and TRBJ2-7, with 7 bases fitting TRBD2. There are 15 residues in the CDR3. The ends lost 0 bases at V and 4 bases at J; junction bases unmatched: 6. The germline V gene encodes CDR1 LNHDA and CDR2 SQIVND (reference sequence). DNA of the CDR3: TGTGCCAGTAGTATAGAAGGAGCGGGAAGGTACGAGCAGTACTTC. Translated: CASSIEGAGRYEQYF. The variable domain in full, with the rest retrieved from reference TRBV19 and TRBJ2-7, is DGGITQSPKYLFRKEGQNVTLSCEQNLNHDAMYWYRQDPGQGLRLIYYSQIVNDFQKGDIAEGYSVSREKKESFPLTVTSAQKNPTAFYLCASSIEGAGRYEQYFGPGTRLTVT.

This chain uses TRBV5-5 with TRBJ2-1; perhaps TRBD2 as D (5 bases). Trimming removed 2 bases at V and 0 bases at J, with 12 bases between. The germline V gene has CDR1 SGHKS and CDR2 YYEKEE (reference sequence). This CDR3 has 16 amino acids. CDR3 residues: CASSFRTESSYNEQFF. CDR3 nucleotides: TGTGCCAGCAGCTTCAGGACTGAAAGCTCCTACAATGAGCAGTTCTTC. The whole variable domain, remainder taken from reference TRBV5-5 and TRBJ2-1, is DAGVTQSPTHLIKTRGQQVTLRCSPISGHKSVSWYQQVLGQGPQFIFQYYEKEERGRGNFPDRFSARQFPNYSSELNVNALLLGDSALYLCASSFRTESSYNEQFFGPGTRLTVL.

The rearrangement uses TRBV9 and TRBJ2-3; the D is unclear. V lost 1 base and J lost 6, with 9 bases in between. This CDR3 contains 13 residues. Germline-derived CDR1 and CDR2 are SGDLS and YYNGEE. Here the CDR3 DNA reads TGTGCCAGCAGCGTATCCCTTACTGATACGCAGTATTTT. The encoded protein is CASSVSLTDTQYF.

The genes are TRBV29-1 and TRBJ1-1; 8 positions agree with TRBD1. The CDR3 covers 12 residues. In germline, CDR1 is SQVTM, CDR2 ANQGSEA. Trimming took 3 bases from V and 7 from J; bases not matched to a gene: 4. CDR3 DNA sequence: TGCAGCGTTGACCTGGGGACAGGTGAAGCTTTCTTT. Translating it yields CSVDLGTGEAFF.